The clone carrying this TCR beta chain was seen a few times. Other DNA sequences in the same sample also yield this CDR3. This sample is drawn from a study of cytomegalovirus exposure and HLA in healthy donors. At the level of the study: Unique TCRs from HLA-typed donors, around 93 million of them, were held in an early data release.

CDR1 and CDR2 (germline): LNHDA, SQIVND (reference sequence). V dropped 2 bases and J dropped 4; count of bases not matched to a gene: 2. This CDR3 is built from 15 residues. The PCR made use of 60 Vbeta and 13 Jbeta primers. Authors' processing steps: Later analysis identified tens of millions of unique TCR beta chains, about 11 million shared. The assay was immunoSEQ multiplex PCR, and TCRdb's table has in-frame clones only and misses some. D and trimming were read from the DNA, whereas the V and J calls and clone size are those reported in that table. This table holds about 87,000 clones, 7.5% to 8.5% found once.

Sequencing input: PBMCs. The chain recombines TRBV19 with TRBJ2-1; 10 bases match TRBD2. This clonotype was obtained from a man aged 45-65 years in good health and CMV-seronegative. CDR3 sequence (DNA): TGTGCCAGTAGTATACGGACTAGCGGATACAATGAGCAGTTCTTC. Translated: CASSIRTSGYNEQFF. Looking up the rest from reference TRBV19 and TRBJ2-1 gives the full variable domain: DGGITQSPKYLFRKEGQNVTLSCEQNLNHDAMYWYRQDPGQGLRLIYYSQIVNDFQKGDIAEGYSVSREKKESFPLTVTSAQKNPTAFYLCASSIRTSGYNEQFFGPGTRLTVL.